One T cell receptor (beta chain) is described in this entry. With V trimmed by 0 bases and J by 3 bases, 10 bases remained unmatched. The CDR3 consists of 17 residues. In germline, CDR1 is SGHAT, CDR2 FQNNGV. This record belongs to a study of blood T cells in healthy people across ages. The second PCR ran roughly 6 to 11 cycles with a sample-barcoded 5' primer and J-beta primers. Every single cDNA molecule received a tag from a template-switch adaptor with 12 random nucleotides. TCRdb called the 5' RACE reads again in MiXCR, with one record for every CDR3 protein. Of around 990,000 distinct CDR3 sequences in the sample, 25% are singletons; the top ten hold around 0.75%. The same data also went into a second study, on T cells of mothers and their children.

Material: blood. This TCR was recovered from a girl aged 2 to 9 in good health. This chain connects TRBV11-2 to TRBJ2-5, with TRBD1 matching over 7 bases. This chain's CDR3 is CASSLDPRQGWEETQYF. DNA of the CDR3: TGTGCCAGCAGCTTAGACCCGCGACAGGGTTGGGAAGAGACCCAGTACTTC.